This record looks at one T cell receptor beta chain sequence and its context. Its binding antigen is unknown. Base qualities are not at hand, and no much larger clone is one base apart. To prepare the library, the immunoSEQ multiplex PCR assay was applied. In the original analysis: A statistical classification framework was built to diagnose cytomegalovirus status from the catalog of TCR beta chain sequences. Entries here come from immuneACCESS through TCRdb and include only in-frame sequences with V and J called. Some clones fail to appear in such tables; in the studies checked, an unresolved V gene covers under half of the shortfall, and the cause of the remainder is unknown. The V and J calls and the clone size are those of that table, but D and trimming were determined from the DNA. The sample table records about 120,000 clones; nearly 90% of these occur just once. The ten most abundant clones make up about 1.1% of the sample.

V is shortened by 2 bases, J by 6 bases, and the region joining them spans 16 bases. From the germline V gene, CDR1 is SGHDN and CDR2 is FVKESK. From the cysteine through the phenylalanine, the CDR3 covers 15 amino acids. Only the CDR3 DNA is retained, 45 bases long and in frame from the first base. The donors were included in the validation cohort of some 120 subjects, a group kept apart from the roughly 690-subject first cohort. The sample originates from a study of cytomegalovirus exposure and HLA in healthy donors (dated by TCRdb to 2017 to 2019). Notes on the research overall: A later analysis indicated that the 120 validation repertoires were generated on the platform also employed for the roughly 650 repertoires of the first cohort. To predict cytomegalovirus infection status, the study brought together high-throughput TCR immunosequencing, statistical association of individual TCRs with disease status, and machine learning. A separate validation cohort of roughly 130 different subjects was used in addition to the approximately 700-subject first cohort. The study aimed to test whether cataloging public T cell receptors could reveal signatures of past pathogen exposure.

General findings and caveats noted by the study authors: In vitro tests confirmed that a few of the cytomegalovirus-associated TCR beta chains recognize cytomegalovirus antigens. The classifier was reported to diagnose cytomegalovirus status with high specificity and sensitivity in both the original and validation cohorts. The validation cohort had no HLA typing available for a later analysis, so co-occurrence within that cohort was assessed over all 120 or so repertoires. While some public TCRs were present in many individuals, most TCR sequences turned up only very rarely across donors. A later analysis found that TCRs clustered in the first cohort also tended to co-occur in the approximately 120 validation repertoires, with approximately 95% of cluster scores above 0. A total of fewer than 200 TCR beta chains were listed by the study as associated with cytomegalovirus. The authors suggested that the approach could potentially be extended to other disease states and immunological phenotypes.

The receptor comes from a young woman in good health and CMV-seronegative. The chain links TRBV14 with TRBJ1-2; TRBD1 could be the D gene, as 5 bases match. Sequences were obtained from PBMCs. Here the CDR3 is given as CASSQWGRDKNGYTF. The DNA is as follows: TGTGCCAGCAGCCAATGGGGCAGGGATAAGAATGGCTACACCTTC.